The T cell receptor beta chain described here comes from a study of T cells after yellow fever vaccination. The 5'RACE template-switching step produced TCR cDNA and added a universal primer site and UMIs. TCRdb used MiXCR to reprocess the 5' RACE reads, holding one entry per CDR3 protein. Among about 74,000 distinct CDR3 sequences, around 7% were seen once, and the ten largest hold roughly 35%. V dropped 6 bases and J dropped 3; count of bases not matched to a gene: 7. Germline CDR1 is SGHRS and CDR2 is YFSETQ. The CDR3 is made up of 15 amino acids. Findings of the study overall: The secondary response was weaker, and its peak arrived faster, on day 5 versus 15. Contaminants from the bulk population, in the form of abundant clonotypes, could be found in FACS-sorted repertoires. Subsequent booster samples again held most clones from primary vaccination (less than 98% CD4, nearly 90% CD8).

This clonotype was seen at least ten times. Antigen specificity is unknown. The receptor was derived from a man younger than 30 who received the YFV17D yellow fever vaccine. The chain recombines TRBV5-1 with TRBJ2-5; 11 bases fit TRBD2. This specimen was CD8+ T cells sorted from PBMCs, taken about 5 days after the first yellow fever vaccination. Here the CDR3 reads CASKPRLAGKETQYF. CDR3 sequence (DNA): TGCGCCAGCAAACCTCGACTAGCGGGGAAAGAGACCCAGTACTTC.